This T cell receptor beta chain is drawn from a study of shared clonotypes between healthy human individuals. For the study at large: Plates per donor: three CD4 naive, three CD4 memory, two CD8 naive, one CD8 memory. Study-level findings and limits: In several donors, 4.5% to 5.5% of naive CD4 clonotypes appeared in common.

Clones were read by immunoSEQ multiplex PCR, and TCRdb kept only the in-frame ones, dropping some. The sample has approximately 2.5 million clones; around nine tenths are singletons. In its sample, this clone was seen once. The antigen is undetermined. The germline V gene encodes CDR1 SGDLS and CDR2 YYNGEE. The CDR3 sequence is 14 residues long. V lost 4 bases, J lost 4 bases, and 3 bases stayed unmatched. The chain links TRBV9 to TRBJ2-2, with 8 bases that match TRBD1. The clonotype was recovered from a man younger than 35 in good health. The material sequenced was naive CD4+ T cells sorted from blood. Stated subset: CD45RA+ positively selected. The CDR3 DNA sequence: TGTGCCAGCAGCCTTGACAGGGGCACCGGGGAGCTGTTTTTT. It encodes CASSLDRGTGELFF.